This T cell receptor beta chain was recorded in a study of T cells in Graves' hyperthyroidism and ophthalmopathy. The germline V gene has CDR1 SGHAT and CDR2 FQNNGV. The CDR3 is 18 residues long. Study-wide points: Peripheral blood also featured most of the thyroid clonotypes expanded above 0.001.

From RNA transcripts, TCR beta CDR3 regions were amplified. First-round RT-PCR with HTBI primers amplified the TCR CDR3 region. TCRdb passed the multiplex PCR reads through MiXCR, listing each CDR3 protein once. The data contain hundreds of thousands of distinct CDR3 sequences, about 25% of them seen just once; the ten biggest clones take up more than 25%. It was uncontrolled infection, other autoimmune disease, pregnancy or lactation that excluded patients. This clonotype occurred a few times. The antigen is undetermined. One end of the junction varies from germline; a read error may be responsible. The chain is built from TRBV11-2 and TRBJ2-5; 9 bases are a match to TRBD2. The sample taken for sequencing was blood. The TCR comes from a man in his forties or fifties with Graves' hyperthyroidism that later progressed to Graves' ophthalmopathy. The CDR3 DNA reads TGTGCCAGCAGCTTGGGCGCGGGAGGGAGAAAGGACCAAGTGACCCAGTACTTC. Residues: CASSLGAGGRKDQVTQYF.